This T cell receptor beta chain was documented in a study of cytomegalovirus exposure and HLA in healthy donors. Whole-study context: Earlier sequencing of 150 million to 200 million T cells yielded about 120 million unique TCR beta sequences.

With 60 Vbeta and 13 Jbeta primers, the PCR was carried out. The method was immunoSEQ multiplex PCR; TCRdb's version includes in-frame clones alone and lacks a portion of them. The sample gives 90,000 to 120,000 clones, around 77% of which show up once; approximately 2% is in the top ten. Findings of the study overall: Most CMV-associated TCR beta chains appeared HLA-restricted in a later analysis.

The ends lost 1 base at V and 10 bases at J; junction bases unmatched: 8. Germline CDR1 is SGHDN and CDR2 is FVKESK. CDR3 length: 14 amino acids. This clone was counted a few times. Its matching antigen is unknown. Source material: PBMCs. The TCR sequence derives from a man aged 18 to 29 in good health and CMV-seronegative. The chain uses TRBV14 and TRBJ2-7; the match to TRBD1 covers 9 bases. CDR3 nucleotides: TGTGCCAGCAGCCAAGTCGGGACAGGGCCCTCTCAGTACTTC. Its protein is CASSQVGTGPSQYF.